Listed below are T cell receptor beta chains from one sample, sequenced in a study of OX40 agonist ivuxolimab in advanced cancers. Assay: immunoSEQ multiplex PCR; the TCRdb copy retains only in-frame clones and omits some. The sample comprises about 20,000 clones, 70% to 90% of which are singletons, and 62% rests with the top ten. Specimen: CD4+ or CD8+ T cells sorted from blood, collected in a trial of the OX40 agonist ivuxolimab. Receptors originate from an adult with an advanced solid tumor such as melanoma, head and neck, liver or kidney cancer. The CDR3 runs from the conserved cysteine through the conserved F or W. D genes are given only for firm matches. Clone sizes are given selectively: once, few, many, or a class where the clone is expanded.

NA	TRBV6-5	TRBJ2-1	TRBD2	CASSYDLAGGEQFF	TGTGCCAGCAGTTATGATCTAGCGGGGGGCGAGCAGTTCTTC
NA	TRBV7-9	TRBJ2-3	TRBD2	CASSLLVGLQRDTDTQYF	TGTGCCAGCAGCTTACTAGTGGGACTCCAGCGGGACACAGATACGCAGTATTTT
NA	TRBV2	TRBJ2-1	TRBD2	CASSPGLASRGEQFF	TGTGCCAGCAGTCCGGGACTAGCTTCAAGGGGTGAGCAGTTCTTC
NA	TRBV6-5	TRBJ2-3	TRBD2	CASSYGGGAGDTQYF	TGTGCCAGCAGTTACGGCGGGGGGGCCGGGGATACGCAGTATTTT
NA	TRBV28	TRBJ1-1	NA	CASSLYADGINTEAFF	TGTGCCAGCAGTTTGTATGCAGACGGAATAAACACTGAAGCTTTCTTT
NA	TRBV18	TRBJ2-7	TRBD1	CASSPRPGTGVGYEQYF	TGTGCCAGCTCACCACGACCCGGGACAGGGGTAGGGTACGAGCAGTACTTC
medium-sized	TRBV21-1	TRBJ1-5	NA	CASSKMARVRQPQHF	TGTGCCAGCAGCAAAATGGCCAGGGTTAGGCAGCCCCAGCATTTT
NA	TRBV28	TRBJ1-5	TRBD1	CASRMTGGSNQPQHF	TGTGCCAGCAGGATGACAGGGGGCTCCAATCAGCCCCAGCATTTT
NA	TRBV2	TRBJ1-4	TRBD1	CASSDATGANEKLFF	TGTGCCAGCAGTGACGCGACAGGGGCTAATGAAAAACTGTTTTTT
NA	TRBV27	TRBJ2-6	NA	CASSLWPQPSGANVLTF	TGTGCCAGCAGTTTATGGCCCCAGCCCTCTGGGGCCAACGTCCTGACTTTC
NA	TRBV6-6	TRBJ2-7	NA	CASSYIREAHEQYF	TGTGCCAGCAGTTATATCAGGGAGGCCCACGAGCAGTACTTC
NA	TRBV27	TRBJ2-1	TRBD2	CASSLTSGMYNEQFF	TGTGCCAGCAGTTTAACTAGCGGGATGTACAATGAGCAGTTCTTC
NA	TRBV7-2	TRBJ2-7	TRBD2	CASSSGTSGSYEQYF	TGTGCCAGCAGCTCTGGGACTAGCGGATCCTACGAGCAGTACTTC
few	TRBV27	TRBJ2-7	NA	CASSSLEVYEQYF	TGTGCCAGCAGTTCCTTAGAGGTCTACGAGCAGTACTTC
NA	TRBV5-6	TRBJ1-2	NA	CASNTGNYGYTF	TGTGCCAGCAATACAGGGAACTATGGCTACACCTTC
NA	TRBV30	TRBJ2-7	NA	CAWSRGFSYEQYF	TGTGCCTGGAGCAGGGGTTTCTCCTACGAGCAGTACTTC
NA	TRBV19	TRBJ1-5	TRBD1	CATAGTGLQPQHF	TGTGCCACCGCCGGGACAGGCCTTCAGCCCCAGCATTTT
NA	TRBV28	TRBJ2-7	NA	CASSPPVGLGEQYF	TGTGCCAGCAGTCCCCCGGTGGGTTTGGGAGAGCAGTACTTC
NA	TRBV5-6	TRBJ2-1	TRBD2	CASSLGGLGRYNEQFF	TGTGCCAGCAGCCTCGGGGGGTTAGGTCGTTACAATGAGCAGTTCTTC
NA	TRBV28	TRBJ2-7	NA	CASSSPLGRGWYEQYF	TGTGCCAGCAGTTCCCCTCTCGGGCGGGGCTGGTACGAGCAGTACTTC
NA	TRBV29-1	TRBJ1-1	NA	CSVASSGVSEAFF	TGCAGCGTTGCCTCATCGGGGGTCTCTGAAGCTTTCTTT
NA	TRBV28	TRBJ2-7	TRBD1	CASRLTGGAGHEQYF	TGTGCCAGCAGACTTACAGGGGGCGCAGGCCACGAGCAGTACTTC
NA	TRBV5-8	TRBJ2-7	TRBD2	CASSFQRGSSYEQYF	TGTGCCAGCAGCTTCCAGCGGGGGAGCTCCTACGAGCAGTACTTC
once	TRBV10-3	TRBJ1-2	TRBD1	CAISESPGQEDGYTF	TGTGCCATCAGTGAGTCCCCGGGACAGGAGGACGGCTACACCTTC
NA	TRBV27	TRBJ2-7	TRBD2	CASSLAGGEEQYF	TGTGCCAGCAGTTTGGCGGGGGGCGAGGAGCAGTACTTC
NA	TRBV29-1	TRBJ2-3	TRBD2	CSVEGPSGGVVIGTDTQYF	TGCAGCGTTGAAGGCCCTAGCGGGGGGGTGGTCATTGGCACAGATACGCAGTATTTT
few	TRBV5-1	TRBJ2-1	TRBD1	CASSLGTGGNEQFF	TGCGCCAGCAGCTTAGGGACAGGGGGGAATGAGCAGTTCTTC
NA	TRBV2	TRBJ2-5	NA	CASSPDNQETQYF	TGTGCCAGCAGTCCAGATAACCAAGAGACCCAGTACTTC
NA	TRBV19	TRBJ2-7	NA	CASGQGLTYEQYF	TGTGCCAGTGGGCAGGGGCTTACCTACGAGCAGTACTTC
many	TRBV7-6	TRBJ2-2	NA	CASSLGLHTGELFF	TGTGCCAGCAGCTTGGGTCTCCACACCGGGGAGCTGTTTTTT
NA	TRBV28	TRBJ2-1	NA	CASSTIKDGDNEQFF	TGTGCCAGCAGTACCATAAAAGACGGCGACAATGAGCAGTTCTTC
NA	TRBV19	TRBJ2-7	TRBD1	CASSYRDRATYEQYF	TGTGCCAGTAGTTACCGGGACAGGGCAACCTACGAGCAGTACTTC
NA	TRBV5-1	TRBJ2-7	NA	CASSFGFSYEQYF	TGCGCCAGCAGCTTCGGGTTCTCCTACGAGCAGTACTTC
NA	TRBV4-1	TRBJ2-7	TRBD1	CASSQDARRTGGNEQYF	TGCGCCAGCAGCCAAGATGCAAGGCGGACAGGGGGTAACGAGCAGTACTTC
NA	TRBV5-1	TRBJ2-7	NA	CASSWGSAYEQYF	TGCGCCAGCAGCTGGGGATCTGCCTACGAGCAGTACTTC
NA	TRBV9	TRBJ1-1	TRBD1	CASRPSGTGDRTEAFF	TGTGCCAGCAGACCCTCCGGGACAGGGGATAGAACTGAAGCTTTCTTT
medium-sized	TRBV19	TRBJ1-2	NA	CASSITPGSHYGYTF	TGTGCCAGTAGTATAACGCCGGGCAGCCACTATGGCTACACCTTC
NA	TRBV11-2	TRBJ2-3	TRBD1	CASRPTRQGITDTQYF	TGTGCCAGCAGGCCTACCCGACAGGGCATCACAGATACGCAGTATTTT
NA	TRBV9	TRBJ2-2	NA	CASSVAVGHSNTGELFF	TGTGCCAGCAGCGTAGCTGTGGGACACTCGAACACCGGGGAGCTGTTTTTT
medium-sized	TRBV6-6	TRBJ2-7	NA	CASSYGGGGYEQYF	TGTGCCAGCAGTTACGGAGGGGGGGGCTACGAGCAGTACTTC
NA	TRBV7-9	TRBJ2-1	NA	CASSLGVNNEQFF	TGTGCCAGCAGCTTAGGGGTTAACAATGAGCAGTTCTTC
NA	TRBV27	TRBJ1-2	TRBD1	CASSVTGGGGYTF	TGTGCCAGCAGTGTGACAGGGGGCGGGGGCTACACCTTC
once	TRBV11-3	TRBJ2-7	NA	CASSLGVTYEQYF	TGTGCCAGCAGCTTAGGGGTAACCTACGAGCAGTACTTC
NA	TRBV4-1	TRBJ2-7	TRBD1	CASRGQGFGEQYF	TGCGCCAGCCGGGGACAGGGGTTTGGCGAGCAGTACTTC
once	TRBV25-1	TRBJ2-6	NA	CASSSPGANVLTF	TGTGCCAGCAGTTCCCCTGGGGCCAACGTCCTGACTTTC
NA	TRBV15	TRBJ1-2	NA	CATSRDLGALRGYTF	TGTGCCACCAGCAGGGATTTGGGGGCCTTAAGGGGCTACACCTTC
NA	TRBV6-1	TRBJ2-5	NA	CASTEDQAYQETQYF	TGTGCCAGCACTGAGGATCAGGCTTACCAAGAGACCCAGTACTTC
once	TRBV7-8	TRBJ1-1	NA	CASSGGVTEAFF	TGTGCCAGCAGCGGGGGCGTCACTGAAGCTTTCTTT
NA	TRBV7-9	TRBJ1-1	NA	CASSLARIEGSTEAFF	TGTGCCAGCAGCTTAGCGCGGATAGAAGGAAGCACTGAAGCTTTCTTT
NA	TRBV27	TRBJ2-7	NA	CASSLRDGLSYEQYF	TGTGCCAGCAGCCTCCGGGACGGACTATCCTACGAGCAGTACTTC
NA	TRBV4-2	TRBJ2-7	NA	CASSQGPLGGGGSYEQYF	TGTGCCAGCAGCCAAGGCCCCTTAGGGGGCGGGGGCTCCTACGAGCAGTACTTC
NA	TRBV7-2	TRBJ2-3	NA	CASSLGVSTDTQYF	TGTGCCAGCAGCCTAGGCGTCAGCACAGATACGCAGTATTTT
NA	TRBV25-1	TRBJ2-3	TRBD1	CASSADRGQVDTQYF	TGTGCCAGCAGTGCGGACAGGGGGCAGGTAGATACGCAGTATTTT
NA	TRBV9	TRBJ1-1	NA	CASSVLLYTEAFF	TGTGCCAGCAGCGTACTGTTATACACTGAAGCTTTCTTT
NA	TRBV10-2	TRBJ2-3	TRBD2	CASSESGGATDTQYF	TGCGCCAGCAGTGAAAGCGGGGGGGCCACAGATACGCAGTATTTT
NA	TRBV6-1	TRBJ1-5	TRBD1	CASSARQGNQPQHF	TGTGCCAGCAGTGCCCGACAGGGTAATCAGCCCCAGCATTTT
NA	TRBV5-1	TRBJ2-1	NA	CASSLALDINEQFF	TGCGCCAGCAGCTTGGCACTGGATATCAATGAGCAGTTCTTC